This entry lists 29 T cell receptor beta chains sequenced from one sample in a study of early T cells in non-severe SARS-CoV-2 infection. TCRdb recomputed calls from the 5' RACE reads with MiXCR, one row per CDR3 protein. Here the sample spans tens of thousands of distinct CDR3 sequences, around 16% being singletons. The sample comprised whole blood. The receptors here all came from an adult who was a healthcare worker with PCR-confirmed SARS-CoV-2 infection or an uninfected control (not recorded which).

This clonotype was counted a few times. DNA of the CDR3: TGTGCCAGCAGTGCAACAGGGGGGCAGCCCCAGCATTTT. Translated, it gives CASSATGGQPQHF. The chain is built from TRBV2 and TRBJ1-5, with 8 bases identical to TRBD1. Unmatched junction bases numbered 3, after V lost 4 bases and J lost 7 bases. CDR1 and CDR2 (germline): SNHLY, FYNNEI. The CDR3 consists of 13 residues.

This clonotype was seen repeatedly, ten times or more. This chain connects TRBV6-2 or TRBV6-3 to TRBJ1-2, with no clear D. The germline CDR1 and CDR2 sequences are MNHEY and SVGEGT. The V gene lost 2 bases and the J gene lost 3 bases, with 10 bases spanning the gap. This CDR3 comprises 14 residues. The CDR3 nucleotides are TGTGCCAGCAGTTACGATCACGAGGACTATGGCTACACCTTC. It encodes CASSYDHEDYGYTF.

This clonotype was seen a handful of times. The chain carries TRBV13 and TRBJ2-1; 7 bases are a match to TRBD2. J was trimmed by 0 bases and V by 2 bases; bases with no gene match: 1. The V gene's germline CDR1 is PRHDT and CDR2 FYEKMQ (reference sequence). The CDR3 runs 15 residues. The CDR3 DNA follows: TGTGCCAGCAGCTTAACGGGGGGCTCCTACAATGAGCAGTTCTTC. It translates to CASSLTGGSYNEQFF.

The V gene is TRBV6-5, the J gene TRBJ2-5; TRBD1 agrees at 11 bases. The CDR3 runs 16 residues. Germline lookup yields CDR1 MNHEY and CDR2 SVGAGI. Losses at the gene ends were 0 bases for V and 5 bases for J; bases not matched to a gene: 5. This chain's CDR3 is CASSYSDRGLFETQYF. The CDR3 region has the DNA TGTGCCAGCAGTTACTCGGACAGGGGGCTTTTCGAGACCCAGTACTTC.

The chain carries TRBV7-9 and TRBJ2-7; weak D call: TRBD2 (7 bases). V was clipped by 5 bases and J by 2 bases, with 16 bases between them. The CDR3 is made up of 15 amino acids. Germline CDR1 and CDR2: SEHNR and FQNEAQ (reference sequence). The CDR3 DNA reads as TGTGCCAGCAGCCCTAGGGGGGGGAATCCCTACGAGCAGTACTTC. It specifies CASSPRGGNPYEQYF.

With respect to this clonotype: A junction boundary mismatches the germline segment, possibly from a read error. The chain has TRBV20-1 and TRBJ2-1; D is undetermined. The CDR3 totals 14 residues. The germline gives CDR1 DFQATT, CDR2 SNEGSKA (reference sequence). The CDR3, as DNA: TGCAGTGCCAATGGGATGGCGTCCTCCAATGAGCAGTTCTTC. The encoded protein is CSANGMASSNEQFF.

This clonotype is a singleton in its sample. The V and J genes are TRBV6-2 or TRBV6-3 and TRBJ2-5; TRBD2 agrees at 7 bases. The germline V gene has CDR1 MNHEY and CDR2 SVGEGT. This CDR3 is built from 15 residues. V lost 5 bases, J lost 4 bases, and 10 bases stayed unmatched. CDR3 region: CASSPSFSGGETQYF. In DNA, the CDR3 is TGTGCCAGCAGTCCCTCGTTTTCGGGGGGAGAGACCCAGTACTTC.

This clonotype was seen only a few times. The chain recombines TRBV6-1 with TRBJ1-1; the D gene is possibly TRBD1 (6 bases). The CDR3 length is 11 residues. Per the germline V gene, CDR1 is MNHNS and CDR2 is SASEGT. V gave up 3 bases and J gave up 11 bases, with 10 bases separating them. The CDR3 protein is CASSEVGQAFF. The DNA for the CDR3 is TGTGCCAGCAGTGAGGTAGGACAGGCTTTCTTT.

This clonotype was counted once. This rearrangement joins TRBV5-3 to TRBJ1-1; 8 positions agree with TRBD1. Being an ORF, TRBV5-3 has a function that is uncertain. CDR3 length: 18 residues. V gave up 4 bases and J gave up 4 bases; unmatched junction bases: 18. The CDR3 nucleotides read TGTGCCAGAAGCCCTGTTAATGACAGGGGCCTTCAGACCACTGAAGCTTTCTTT. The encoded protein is CARSPVNDRGLQTTEAFF.

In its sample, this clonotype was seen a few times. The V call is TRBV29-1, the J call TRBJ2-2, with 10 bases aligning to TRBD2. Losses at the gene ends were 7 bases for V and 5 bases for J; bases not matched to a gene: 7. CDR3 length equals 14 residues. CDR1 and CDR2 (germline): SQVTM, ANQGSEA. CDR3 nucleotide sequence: TGCAGCGCGTCCACTAGCGGGGTAACCGGGGAGCTGTTTTTT. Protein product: CSASTSGVTGELFF.

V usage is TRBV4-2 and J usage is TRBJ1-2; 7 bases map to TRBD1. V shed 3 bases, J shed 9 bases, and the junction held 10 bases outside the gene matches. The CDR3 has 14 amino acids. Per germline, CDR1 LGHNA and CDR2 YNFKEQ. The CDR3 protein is CASSHPGQVRSYTF. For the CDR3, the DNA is TGTGCCAGCAGCCATCCCGGACAGGTCAGAAGCTACACCTTC.

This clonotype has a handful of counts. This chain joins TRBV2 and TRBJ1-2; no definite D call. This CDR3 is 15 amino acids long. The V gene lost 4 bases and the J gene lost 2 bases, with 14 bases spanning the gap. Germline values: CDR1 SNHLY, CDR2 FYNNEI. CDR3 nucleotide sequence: TGTGCCAGCAGTGTTACGGCAGCGGGCAACTATGGCTACACCTTC. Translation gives CASSVTAAGNYGYTF.

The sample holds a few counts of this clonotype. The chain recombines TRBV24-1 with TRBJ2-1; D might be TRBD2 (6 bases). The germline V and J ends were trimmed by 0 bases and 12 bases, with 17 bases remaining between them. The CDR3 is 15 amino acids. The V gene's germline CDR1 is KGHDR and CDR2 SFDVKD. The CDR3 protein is CATSDLDVGEEVQFF. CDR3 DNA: TGTGCCACCAGTGATTTGGACGTCGGGGAGGAGGTGCAGTTCTTC.

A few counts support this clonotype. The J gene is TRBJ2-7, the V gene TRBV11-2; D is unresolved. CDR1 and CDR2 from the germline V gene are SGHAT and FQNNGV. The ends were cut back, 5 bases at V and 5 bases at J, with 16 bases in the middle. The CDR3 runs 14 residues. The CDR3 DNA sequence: TGTGCCAGCAGCCTCCAACCCCCCCCCGACGAGCAGTACTTC. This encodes CASSLQPPPDEQYF. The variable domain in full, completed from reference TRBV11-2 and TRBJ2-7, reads EAGVAQSPRYKIIEKRQSVAFWCNPISGHATLYWYQQILGQGPKLLIQFQNNGVVDDSQLPKDRFSAERLKGVDSTLKIQPAKLEDSAVYLCASSLQPPPDEQYFGPGTRLTVT.

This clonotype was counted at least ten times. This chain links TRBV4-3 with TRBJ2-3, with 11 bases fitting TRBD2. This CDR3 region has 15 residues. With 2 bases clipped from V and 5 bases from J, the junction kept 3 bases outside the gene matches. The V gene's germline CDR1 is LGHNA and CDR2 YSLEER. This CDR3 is CASSQTSGSIDTQYF. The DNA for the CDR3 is TGCGCCAGCAGCCAAACTAGCGGGAGTATAGATACGCAGTATTTT.

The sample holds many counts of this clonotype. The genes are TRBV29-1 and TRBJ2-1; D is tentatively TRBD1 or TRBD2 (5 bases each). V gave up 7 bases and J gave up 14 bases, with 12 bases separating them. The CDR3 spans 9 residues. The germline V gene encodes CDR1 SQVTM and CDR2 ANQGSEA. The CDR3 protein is CSGGTAEFF. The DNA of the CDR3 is TGCAGCGGGGGGACGGCAGAGTTCTTC.

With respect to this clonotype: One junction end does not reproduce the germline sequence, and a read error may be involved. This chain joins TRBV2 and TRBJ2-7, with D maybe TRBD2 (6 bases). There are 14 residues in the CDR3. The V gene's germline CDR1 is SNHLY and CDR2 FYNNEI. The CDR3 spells CASRDTGSPVEQHF. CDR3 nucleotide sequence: TGTGCCAGCAGAGACACCGGGAGTCCGGTCGAGCAGCACTTC.

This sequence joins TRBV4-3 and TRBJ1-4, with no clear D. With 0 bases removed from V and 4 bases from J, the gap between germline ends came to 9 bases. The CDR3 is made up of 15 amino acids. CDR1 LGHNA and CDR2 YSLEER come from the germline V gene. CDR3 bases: TGCGCCAGCAGCCAAGACGGCAGTTTTAATGAAAAACTGTTTTTT. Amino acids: CASSQDGSFNEKLFF.

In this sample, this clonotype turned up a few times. The CDR3 loop is CASSFSGTGLSYEQYF. The CDR3 region has the DNA TGTGCCAGCAGTTTCTCCGGGACAGGCCTCTCCTACGAGCAGTACTTC. The J gene is TRBJ2-7, the V gene TRBV27; 8 positions match TRBD1. The CDR3 is 16 amino acids. CDR1 MNHEY and CDR2 SMNVEV come from the germline V gene (reference sequence). Germline trimming cut 3 bases from V and 0 bases from J; bases unmatched to any gene: 7.

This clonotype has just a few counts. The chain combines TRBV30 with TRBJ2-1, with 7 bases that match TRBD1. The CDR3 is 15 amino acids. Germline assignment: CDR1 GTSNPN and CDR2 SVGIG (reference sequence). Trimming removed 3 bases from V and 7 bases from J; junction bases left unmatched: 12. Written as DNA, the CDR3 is TGTGCCTGGAGATACCTGACAGGGATGCGGAATGAGCAGTTCTTC. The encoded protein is CAWRYLTGMRNEQFF.

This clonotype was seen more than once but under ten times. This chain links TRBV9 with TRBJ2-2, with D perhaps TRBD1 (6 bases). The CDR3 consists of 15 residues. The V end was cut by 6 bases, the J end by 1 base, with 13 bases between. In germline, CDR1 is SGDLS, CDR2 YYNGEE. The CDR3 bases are TGTGCCAGCAAGAGTTCGACAGGGAACACCGGGGAGCTGTTTTTT. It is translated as CASKSSTGNTGELFF. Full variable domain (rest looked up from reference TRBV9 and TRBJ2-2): DSGVTQTPKHLITATGQRVTLRCSPRSGDLSVYWYQQSLDQGLQFLIQYYNGEERAKGNILERFSAQQFPDLHSELNLSSLELGDSALYFCASKSSTGNTGELFFGEGSRLTVL.

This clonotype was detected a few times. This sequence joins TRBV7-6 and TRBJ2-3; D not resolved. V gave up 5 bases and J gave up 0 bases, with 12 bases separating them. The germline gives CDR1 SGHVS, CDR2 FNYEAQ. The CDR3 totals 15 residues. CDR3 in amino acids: CASSPPGSSTDTQYF. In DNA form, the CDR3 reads TGTGCCAGCAGCCCCCCCGGATCTAGCACAGATACGCAGTATTTT.

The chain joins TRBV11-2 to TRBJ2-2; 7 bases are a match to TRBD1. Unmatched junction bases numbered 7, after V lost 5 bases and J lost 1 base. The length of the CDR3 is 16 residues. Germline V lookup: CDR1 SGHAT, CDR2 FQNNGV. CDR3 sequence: CASSRETGMNTGELFF. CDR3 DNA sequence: TGTGCCAGCAGCCGAGAGACAGGGATGAACACCGGGGAGCTGTTTTTT.

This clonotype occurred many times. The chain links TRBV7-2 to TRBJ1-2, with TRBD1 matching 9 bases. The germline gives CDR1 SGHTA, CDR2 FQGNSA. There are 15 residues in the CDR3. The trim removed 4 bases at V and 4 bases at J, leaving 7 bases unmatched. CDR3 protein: CASSSPDRGVYGYTF. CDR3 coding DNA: TGTGCCAGCAGCTCGCCGGACAGGGGCGTCTATGGCTACACCTTC.

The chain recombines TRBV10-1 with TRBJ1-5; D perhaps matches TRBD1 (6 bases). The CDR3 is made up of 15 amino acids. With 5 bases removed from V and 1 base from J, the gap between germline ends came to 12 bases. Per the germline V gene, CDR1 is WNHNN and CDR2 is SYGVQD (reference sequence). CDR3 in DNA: TGCGCCAGCAGTCCCACAGGGACCAGCAATCAGCCCCAGCATTTT. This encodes CASSPTGTSNQPQHF.

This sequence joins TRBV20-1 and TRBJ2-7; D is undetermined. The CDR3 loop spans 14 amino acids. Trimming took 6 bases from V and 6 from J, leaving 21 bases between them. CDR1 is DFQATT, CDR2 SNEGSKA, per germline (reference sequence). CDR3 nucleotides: TGCAGTGCGCTCGAATATGACGGCCCCGCCGAGCAGTACTTC. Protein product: CSALEYDGPAEQYF.

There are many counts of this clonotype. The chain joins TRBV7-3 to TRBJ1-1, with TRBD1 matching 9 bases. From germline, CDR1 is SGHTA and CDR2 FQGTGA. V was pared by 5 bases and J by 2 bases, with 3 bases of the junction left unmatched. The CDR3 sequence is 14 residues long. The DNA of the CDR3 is TGTGCCAGCAGCGTGGGACAGGGTAACACTGAAGCTTTCTTT. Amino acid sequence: CASSVGQGNTEAFF. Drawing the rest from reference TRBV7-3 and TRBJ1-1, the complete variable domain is GAGVSQTPSNKVTEKGKYVELRCDPISGHTALYWYRQSLGQGPEFLIYFQGTGAADDSGLPNDRFFAVRPEGSVSTLKIQRTERGDSAVYLCASSVGQGNTEAFFGQGTRLTVV.

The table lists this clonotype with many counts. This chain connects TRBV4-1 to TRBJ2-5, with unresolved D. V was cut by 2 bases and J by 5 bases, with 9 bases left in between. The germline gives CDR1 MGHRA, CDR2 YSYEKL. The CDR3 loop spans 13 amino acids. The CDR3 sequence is CASSQFPIETQYF. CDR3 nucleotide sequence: TGCGCCAGCAGCCAATTCCCCATTGAGACCCAGTACTTC.

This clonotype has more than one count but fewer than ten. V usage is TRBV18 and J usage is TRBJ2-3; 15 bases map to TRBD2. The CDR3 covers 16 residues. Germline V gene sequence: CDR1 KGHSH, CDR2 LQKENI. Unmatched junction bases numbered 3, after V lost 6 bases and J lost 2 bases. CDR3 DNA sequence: TGTGCCAGCTCGGGACTAGCGGGAGGCTTCACAGATACGCAGTATTTT. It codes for CASSGLAGGFTDTQYF.